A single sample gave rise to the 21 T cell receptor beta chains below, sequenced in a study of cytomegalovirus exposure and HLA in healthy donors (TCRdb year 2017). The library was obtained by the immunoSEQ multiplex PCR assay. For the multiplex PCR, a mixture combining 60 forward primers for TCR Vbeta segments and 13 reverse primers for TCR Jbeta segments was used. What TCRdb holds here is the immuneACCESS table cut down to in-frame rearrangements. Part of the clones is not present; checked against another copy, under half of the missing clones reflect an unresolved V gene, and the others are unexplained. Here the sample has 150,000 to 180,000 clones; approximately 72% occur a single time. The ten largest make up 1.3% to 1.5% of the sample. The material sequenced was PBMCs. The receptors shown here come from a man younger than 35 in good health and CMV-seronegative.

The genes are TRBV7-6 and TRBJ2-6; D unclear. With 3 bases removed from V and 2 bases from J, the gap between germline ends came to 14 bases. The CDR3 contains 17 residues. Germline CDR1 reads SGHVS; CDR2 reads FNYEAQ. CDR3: CASSFRSPLTGANVLTF. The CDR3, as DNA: TGTGCCAGCAGCTTTCGGAGCCCGTTAACTGGGGCCAACGTCCTGACTTTC.

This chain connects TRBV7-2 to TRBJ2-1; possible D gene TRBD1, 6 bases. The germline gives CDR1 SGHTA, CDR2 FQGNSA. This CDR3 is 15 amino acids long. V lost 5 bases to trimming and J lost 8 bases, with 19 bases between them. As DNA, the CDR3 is TGTGCCAGCAGCCCCTGGGGGTTAGGGGGTGATGAGCAGTTCTTC. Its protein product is CASSPWGLGGDEQFF.

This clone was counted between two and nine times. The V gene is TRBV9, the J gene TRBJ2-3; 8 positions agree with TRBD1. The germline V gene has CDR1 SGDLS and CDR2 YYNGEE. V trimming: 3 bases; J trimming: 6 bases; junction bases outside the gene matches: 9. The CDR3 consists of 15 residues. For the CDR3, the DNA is TGTGCCAGCAGCGCTTCAGGGGGCTCGCGGGATACGCAGTATTTT. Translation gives CASSASGGSRDTQYF. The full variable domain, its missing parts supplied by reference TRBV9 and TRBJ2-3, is DSGVTQTPKHLITATGQRVTLRCSPRSGDLSVYWYQQSLDQGLQFLIQYYNGEERAKGNILERFSAQQFPDLHSELNLSSLELGDSALYFCASSASGGSRDTQYFGPGTRLTVL.

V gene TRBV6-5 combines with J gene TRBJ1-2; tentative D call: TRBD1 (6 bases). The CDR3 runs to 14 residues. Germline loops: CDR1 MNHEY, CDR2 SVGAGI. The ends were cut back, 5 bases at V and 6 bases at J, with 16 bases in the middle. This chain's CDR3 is CASSESGQPNGYTF. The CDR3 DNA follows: TGTGCCAGCAGTGAATCAGGACAGCCTAATGGCTACACCTTC.

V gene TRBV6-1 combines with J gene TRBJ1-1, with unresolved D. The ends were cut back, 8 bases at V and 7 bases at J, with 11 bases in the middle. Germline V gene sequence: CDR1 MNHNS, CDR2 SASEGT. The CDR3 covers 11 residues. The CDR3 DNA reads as TGTGCCAGCGTCACTTCGGGTGAAGCTTTCTTT. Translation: CASVTSGEAFF.

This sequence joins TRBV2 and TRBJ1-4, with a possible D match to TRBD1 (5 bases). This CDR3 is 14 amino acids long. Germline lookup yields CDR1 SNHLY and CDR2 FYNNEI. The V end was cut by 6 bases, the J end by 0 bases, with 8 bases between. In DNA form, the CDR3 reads TGTGCCAGCAGGGACACTTCAACTAATGAAAAACTGTTTTTT. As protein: CASRDTSTNEKLFF.

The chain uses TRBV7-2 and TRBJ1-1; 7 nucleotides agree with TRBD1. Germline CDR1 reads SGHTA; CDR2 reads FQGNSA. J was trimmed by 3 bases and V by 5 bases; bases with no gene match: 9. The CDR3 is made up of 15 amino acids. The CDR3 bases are TGTGCCAGCAGCGAGTACAGGGGTCGTTACACTGAAGCTTTCTTT. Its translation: CASSEYRGRYTEAFF. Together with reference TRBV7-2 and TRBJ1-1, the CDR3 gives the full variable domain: GAGVSQSPSNKVTEKGKDVELRCDPISGHTALYWYRQSLGQGLEFLIYFQGNSAPDKSGLPSDRFSAERTGGSVSTLTIQRTQQEDSAVYLCASSEYRGRYTEAFFGQGTRLTVV.

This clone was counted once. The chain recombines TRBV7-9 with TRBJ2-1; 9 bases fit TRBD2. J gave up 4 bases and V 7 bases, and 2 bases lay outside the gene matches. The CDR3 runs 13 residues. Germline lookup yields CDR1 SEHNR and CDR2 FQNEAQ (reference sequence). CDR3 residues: CASTGLAYNEQFF. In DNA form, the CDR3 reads TGTGCCAGCACGGGACTAGCTTACAATGAGCAGTTCTTC. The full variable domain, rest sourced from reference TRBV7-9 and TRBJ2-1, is DTGVSQNPRHKITKRGQNVTFRCDPISEHNRLYWYRQTLGQGPEFLTYFQNEAQLEKSRLLSDRFSAERPKGSFSTLEIQRTEQGDSAMYLCASTGLAYNEQFFGPGTRLTVL.

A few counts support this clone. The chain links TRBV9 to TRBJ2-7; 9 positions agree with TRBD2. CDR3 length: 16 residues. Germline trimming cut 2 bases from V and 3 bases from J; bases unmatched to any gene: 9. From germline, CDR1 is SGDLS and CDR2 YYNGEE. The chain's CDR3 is CASSVAPSGNFYEQYF. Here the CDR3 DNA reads TGTGCCAGCAGCGTCGCGCCTAGCGGGAATTTCTACGAGCAGTACTTC.

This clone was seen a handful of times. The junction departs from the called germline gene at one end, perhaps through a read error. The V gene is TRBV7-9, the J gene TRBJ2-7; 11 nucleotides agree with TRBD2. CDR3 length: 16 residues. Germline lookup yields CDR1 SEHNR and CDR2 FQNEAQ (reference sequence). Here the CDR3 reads CSSSPGTSGLSLEQYF. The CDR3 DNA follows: TGTTCCAGCAGCCCCGGGACTAGCGGACTCTCCCTCGAGCAGTACTTC. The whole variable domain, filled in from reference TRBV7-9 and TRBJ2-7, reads DTGVSQNPRHKITKRGQNVTFRCDPISEHNRLYWYRQTLGQGPEFLTYFQNEAQLEKSRLLSDRFSAERPKGSFSTLEIQRTEQGDSAMYLCSSSPGTSGLSLEQYFGPGTRLTVT.

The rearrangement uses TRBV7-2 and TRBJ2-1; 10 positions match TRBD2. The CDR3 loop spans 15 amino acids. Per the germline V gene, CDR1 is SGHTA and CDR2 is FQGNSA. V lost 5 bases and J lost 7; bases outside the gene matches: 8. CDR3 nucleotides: TGTGCCAGCAGCCCCAGCCAGCGGGAGGGGAATGAGCAGTTCTTC. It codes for CASSPSQREGNEQFF.

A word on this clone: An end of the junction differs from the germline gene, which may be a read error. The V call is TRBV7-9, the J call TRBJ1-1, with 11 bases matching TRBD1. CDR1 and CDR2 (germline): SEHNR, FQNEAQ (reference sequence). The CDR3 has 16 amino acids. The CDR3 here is CSSSPGQGVRMAEAFF. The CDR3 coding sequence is TGTTCCAGCAGCCCGGGACAGGGGGTAAGAATGGCTGAAGCTTTCTTT. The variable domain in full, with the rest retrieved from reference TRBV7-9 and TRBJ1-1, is DTGVSQNPRHKITKRGQNVTFRCDPISEHNRLYWYRQTLGQGPEFLTYFQNEAQLEKSRLLSDRFSAERPKGSFSTLEIQRTEQGDSAMYLCSSSPGQGVRMAEAFFGQGTRLTVV.

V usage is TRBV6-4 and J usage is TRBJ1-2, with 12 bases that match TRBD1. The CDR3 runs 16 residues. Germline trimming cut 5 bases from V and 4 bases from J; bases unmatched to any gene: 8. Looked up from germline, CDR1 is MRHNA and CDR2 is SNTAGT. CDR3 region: CASSPGQGARGYGYTF. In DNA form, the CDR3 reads TGTGCCAGCAGTCCGGGACAGGGGGCTAGAGGCTATGGCTACACCTTC.

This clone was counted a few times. The CDR3 is CASSLASQSTDTQYF. CDR3 bases: TGCGCCAGCAGCTTGGCCTCACAGAGCACAGATACGCAGTATTTT. The J gene is TRBJ2-3, the V gene TRBV5-1; no definite D call. The CDR3 has 15 amino acids. Looked up from germline, CDR1 is SGHRS and CDR2 is YFSETQ. Trimming shortened V by 0 bases and J by 0 bases, and 8 bases separated the two germline ends.

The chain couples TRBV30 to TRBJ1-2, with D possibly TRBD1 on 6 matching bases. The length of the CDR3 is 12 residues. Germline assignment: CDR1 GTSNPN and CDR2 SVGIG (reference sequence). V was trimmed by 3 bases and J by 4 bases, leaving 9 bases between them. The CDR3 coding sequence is TGTGCCTGGAGGGGGGGGGCCTATGGCTACACCTTC. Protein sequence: CAWRGGAYGYTF.

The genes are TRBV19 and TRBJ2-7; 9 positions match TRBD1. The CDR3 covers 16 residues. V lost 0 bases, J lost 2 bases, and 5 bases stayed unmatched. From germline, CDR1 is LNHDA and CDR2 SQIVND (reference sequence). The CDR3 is CASSIDIRTGAYEQYF. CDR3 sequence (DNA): TGTGCCAGTAGTATAGATATCAGGACAGGGGCCTACGAGCAGTACTTC.

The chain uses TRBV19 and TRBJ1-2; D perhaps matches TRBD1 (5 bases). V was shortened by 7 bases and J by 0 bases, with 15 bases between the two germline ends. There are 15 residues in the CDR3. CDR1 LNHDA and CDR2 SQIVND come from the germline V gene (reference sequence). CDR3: CASKIGDSPNYGYTF. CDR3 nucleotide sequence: TGTGCCAGTAAAATAGGAGACAGTCCTAACTATGGCTACACCTTC.

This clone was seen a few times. CDR3 nucleotide sequence: TGTGCCAGCACCCCGGGTCCTAACACCGGGGAGCTGTTTTTT. Its protein is CASTPGPNTGELFF. V and J are TRBV28 and TRBJ2-2; the D is unclear. With 7 bases removed from V and 2 bases from J, the gap between germline ends came to 11 bases. This CDR3 has 14 amino acids. Germline lookup yields CDR1 MDHEN and CDR2 SYDVKM. The full variable domain, rest sourced from reference TRBV28 and TRBJ2-2, is DVKVTQSSRYLVKRTGEKVFLECVQDMDHENMFWYRQDPGLGLRLIYFSYDVKMKEKGDIPEGYSVSREKKERFSLILESASTNQTSMYLCASTPGPNTGELFFGEGSRLTVL.

CDR3 sequence: CATSRDLSRGQPQHF. Written as DNA, the CDR3 is TGTGCCACCAGCCGTGACCTGAGTAGGGGTCAGCCCCAGCATTTT. V gene TRBV15 combines with J gene TRBJ1-5; D is possibly TRBD1 (5 bases). With 5 bases removed from V and 6 bases from J, the gap between germline ends came to 17 bases. CDR1 is LNHNV, CDR2 YYDKDF, per germline (reference sequence). This CDR3 comprises 15 residues.

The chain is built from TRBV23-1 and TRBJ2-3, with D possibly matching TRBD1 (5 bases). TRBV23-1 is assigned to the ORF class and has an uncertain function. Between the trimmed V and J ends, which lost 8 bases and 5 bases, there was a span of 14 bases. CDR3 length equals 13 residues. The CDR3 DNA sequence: TGCGCCAGCGCCTGGACAACTCAAGATACGCAGTATTTT. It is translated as CASAWTTQDTQYF.

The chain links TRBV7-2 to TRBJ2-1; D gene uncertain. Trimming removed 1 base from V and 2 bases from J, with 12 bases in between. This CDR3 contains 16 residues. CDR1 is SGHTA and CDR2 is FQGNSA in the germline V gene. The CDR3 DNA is TGTGCCAGCAGCTTAGGTACTGGGCCCCCCTACAATGAGCAGTTCTTC. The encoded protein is CASSLGTGPPYNEQFF.